Below, 15 T cell receptor beta chains from the same sample are listed, as sequenced in a study of blood T cell repertoires in COVID-19. TCRdb's copy holds only in-frame clones and misses some; the assay was immunoSEQ multiplex PCR. The sample has 150,000 or so clones, 80% to 95% seen once. Sequenced sample: peripheral blood. These receptors were obtained from a woman in her sixties or seventies with COVID-19, enrolled during active disease.

The rearrangement joins TRBV6-2 or TRBV6-3 to TRBJ2-7, with TRBD1 matching over 12 bases. Trimming removed 5 bases from V and 11 bases from J; junction bases left unmatched: 4. This CDR3 is built from 12 residues. Germline CDR1 MNHEY, CDR2 SVGEGT. The DNA for the CDR3 is TGTGCCAGCAGTCCCGGGACAGGGGGCGAGTACTTC. Protein product: CASSPGTGGEYF.

The chain is built from TRBV14 and TRBJ1-2; D ambiguous. The CDR3 is 14 residues long. V lost 4 bases and J lost 1, with 10 bases in between. Per the germline V gene, CDR1 is SGHDN and CDR2 is FVKESK. CDR3 amino acids: CASSRGLLNYGYTF. In DNA, the CDR3 is TGTGCCAGCAGCCGAGGACTGCTTAACTATGGCTACACCTTC.

This clone came up once. The CDR3: CASSLAGTRGDTQYF. The CDR3 bases are TGCGCCAGCAGCTTGGCCGGGACTAGAGGCGATACGCAGTATTTT. The V gene is TRBV5-1, the J gene TRBJ2-3; TRBD2 matches 8 bases. The CDR3 has 15 amino acids. V lost 0 bases to trimming and J lost 6 bases; unmatched junction nucleotides: 6. Per germline, CDR1 SGHRS and CDR2 YFSETQ. The whole variable domain, remainder taken from reference TRBV5-1 and TRBJ2-3, is KAGVTQTPRYLIKTRGQQVTLSCSPISGHRSVSWYQQTPGQGLQFLFEYFSETQRNKGNFPGRFSGRQFSNSRSEMNVSTLELGDSALYLCASSLAGTRGDTQYFGPGTRLTVL.

The V gene is TRBV7-3, the J gene TRBJ2-1; D is perhaps TRBD2 (6 bases). The CDR3 is 14 residues long. Germline V gene lookup returns CDR1 SGHTA and CDR2 FQGTGA. Trimming stripped 6 bases from V and 6 bases from J, with 15 bases between. Here the CDR3 DNA reads TGTGCCAGCAGTCAAATGACTAGTAGCAATGAGCAGTTCTTC. Its translation is CASSQMTSSNEQFF.

This clone was counted a single time. The chain combines TRBV18 with TRBJ1-5; the match to TRBD1 covers 7 bases. The CDR3 length is 15 residues. V gave up 5 bases and J gave up 5 bases; unmatched junction bases: 9. Germline CDR1 and CDR2: KGHSH and LQKENI. This CDR3 reads CASSVNRGRDQPQHF. DNA of the CDR3: TGTGCCAGCTCAGTGAACAGGGGACGGGATCAGCCCCAGCATTTT.

The chain uses TRBV5-1 and TRBJ1-1, with TRBD1 matching over 7 bases. V was clipped by 0 bases and J by 7 bases; unmatched bases: 9. The CDR3 runs to 15 residues. Germline V gene lookup returns CDR1 SGHRS and CDR2 YFSETQ. CDR3 DNA sequence: TGCGCCAGCAGCTTGGGGGCCACAGGGGTTGGTGAAGCTTTCTTT. Its protein is CASSLGATGVGEAFF.

The rearrangement links TRBV7-3 to TRBJ1-1; D might be TRBD1 (5 bases). This CDR3 is built from 14 residues. CDR1 is SGHTA, CDR2 FQGTGA, per germline. Between the trimmed V and J ends, which lost 5 bases and 1 base, there was a span of 11 bases. The DNA for the CDR3 is TGTGCCAGCAGCCCCCGGGGGGAGAACACTGAAGCTTTCTTT. It yields the protein CASSPRGENTEAFF.

The gene calls are TRBV6-5 and TRBJ2-3, with D maybe TRBD2 (6 bases). The CDR3 has 15 residues. CDR1 is MNHEY, CDR2 SVGAGI, per germline. V lost 0 bases, J lost 4 bases, and 11 bases lay in between. Here the CDR3 reads CASSYSGRGSDTQYF. The CDR3 DNA reads TGTGCCAGCAGTTACTCGGGGCGGGGTTCAGATACGCAGTATTTT.

This clone was seen once. V gene TRBV19 combines with J gene TRBJ1-2; the match to TRBD1 covers 7 bases. Germline-derived CDR1 and CDR2 are LNHDA and SQIVND (reference sequence). V dropped 7 bases and J dropped 2; count of bases not matched to a gene: 4. The CDR3 loop spans 13 amino acids. The CDR3 loop reads CASTKGQNYGYTF. The CDR3 region has the DNA TGTGCCAGTACCAAGGGACAGAACTATGGCTACACCTTC.

The chain links TRBV19 to TRBJ1-1; 8 bases match TRBD1. V was pared by 3 bases and J by 7 bases, with 10 bases of the junction left unmatched. The CDR3 is made up of 15 amino acids. From germline, CDR1 is LNHDA and CDR2 SQIVND (reference sequence). The CDR3 sequence is CASSIDHRGMNEAFF. The CDR3 nucleotides are TGTGCCAGTAGTATTGATCACAGGGGGATGAATGAAGCTTTCTTT. Combining the CDR3 with reference TRBV19 and TRBJ1-1 gives the whole variable domain DGGITQSPKYLFRKEGQNVTLSCEQNLNHDAMYWYRQDPGQGLRLIYYSQIVNDFQKGDIAEGYSVSREKKESFPLTVTSAQKNPTAFYLCASSIDHRGMNEAFFGQGTRLTVV.

The chain employs TRBV30 and TRBJ1-3; possible D gene TRBD1, 6 bases. With 2 bases removed from V and 8 bases from J, the gap between germline ends came to 13 bases. CDR1 and CDR2 (germline): GTSNPN, SVGIG (reference sequence). The length of the CDR3 is 13 residues. In DNA form, the CDR3 reads TGTGCCTGGAGTCAGGGGCAGGCGGACACCATATATTTT. The encoded protein is CAWSQGQADTIYF.

This chain uses TRBV10-3 with TRBJ2-1; D might be TRBD2 (7 bases). Germline V gene sequence: CDR1 ENHRY, CDR2 SYGVKD. V was shortened by 7 bases and J by 9 bases, with 16 bases between the two germline ends. The CDR3 is 13 residues long. In nucleotides, the CDR3 is TGTGCCATCAAAGGGGGGGGAACCTTTGAGCAGTTCTTC. It encodes CAIKGGGTFEQFF.

The chain joins TRBV18 to TRBJ2-7, with D possibly matching TRBD1 (5 bases). CDR3 length: 12 amino acids. Germline CDR1 and CDR2: KGHSH and LQKENI. V was shortened by 5 bases and J by 2 bases, with 7 bases between the two germline ends. The CDR3 reads CASSKDTYEQYF. The CDR3 coding sequence is TGTGCCAGCTCAAAGGACACCTACGAGCAGTACTTC.

The J gene is TRBJ2-2, the V gene TRBV6-1; 10 bases are shared with TRBD2. V lost 3 bases and J lost 4; bases outside the gene matches: 5. This CDR3 has 16 residues. Germline CDR1 is MNHNS and CDR2 is SASEGT. CDR3 amino acids: CASSELAGAGTGELFF. DNA for the CDR3: TGTGCCAGCAGTGAGCTAGCGGGGGCCGGCACCGGGGAGCTGTTTTTT.

This chain connects TRBV5-1 to TRBJ1-4; no clear D gene. V was pared by 2 bases and J by 8 bases, with 10 bases between. CDR3 length equals 13 residues. Per the germline V gene, CDR1 is SGHRS and CDR2 is YFSETQ. DNA for the CDR3: TGCGCCAGCAGCTTTATTACAGACGAAAAACTGTTTTTT. Protein: CASSFITDEKLFF. Full variable domain (missing parts from reference TRBV5-1 and TRBJ1-4): KAGVTQTPRYLIKTRGQQVTLSCSPISGHRSVSWYQQTPGQGLQFLFEYFSETQRNKGNFPGRFSGRQFSNSRSEMNVSTLELGDSALYLCASSFITDEKLFFGSGTQLSVL.